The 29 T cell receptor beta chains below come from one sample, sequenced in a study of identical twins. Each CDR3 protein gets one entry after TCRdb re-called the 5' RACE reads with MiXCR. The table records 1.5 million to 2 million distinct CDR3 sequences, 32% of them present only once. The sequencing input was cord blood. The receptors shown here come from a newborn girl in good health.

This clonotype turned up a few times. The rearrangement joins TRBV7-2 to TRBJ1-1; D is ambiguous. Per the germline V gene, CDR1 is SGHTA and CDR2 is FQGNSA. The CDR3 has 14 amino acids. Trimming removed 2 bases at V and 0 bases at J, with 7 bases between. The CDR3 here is CASSLRHMNTEAFF. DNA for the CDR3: TGTGCCAGCAGCTTACGGCATATGAACACTGAAGCTTTCTTT. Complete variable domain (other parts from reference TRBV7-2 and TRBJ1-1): GAGVSQSPSNKVTEKGKDVELRCDPISGHTALYWYRQSLGQGLEFLIYFQGNSAPDKSGLPSDRFSAERTGGSVSTLTIQRTQQEDSAVYLCASSLRHMNTEAFFGQGTRLTVV.

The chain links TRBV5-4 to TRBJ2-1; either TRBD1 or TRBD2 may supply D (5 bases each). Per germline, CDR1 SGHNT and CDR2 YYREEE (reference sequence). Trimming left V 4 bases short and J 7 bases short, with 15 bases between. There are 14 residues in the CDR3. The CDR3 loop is CASSPPGPLNEQFF. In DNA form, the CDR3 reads TGTGCCAGCAGCCCACCGGGGCCTCTTAATGAGCAGTTCTTC.

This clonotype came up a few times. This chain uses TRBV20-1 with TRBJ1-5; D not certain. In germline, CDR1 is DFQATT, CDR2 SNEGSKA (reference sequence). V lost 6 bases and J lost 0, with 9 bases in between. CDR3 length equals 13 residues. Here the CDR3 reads CSADSDSNQPQHF. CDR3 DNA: TGCAGTGCCGACTCCGATAGCAATCAGCCCCAGCATTTT.

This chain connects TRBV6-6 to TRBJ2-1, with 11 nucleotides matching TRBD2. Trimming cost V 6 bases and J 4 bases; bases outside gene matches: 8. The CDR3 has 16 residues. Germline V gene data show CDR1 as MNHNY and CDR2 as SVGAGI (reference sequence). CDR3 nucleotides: TGTGCCAGCAGGACTAGCGGGATGGGGGGTTACAATGAGCAGTTCTTC. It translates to CASRTSGMGGYNEQFF.

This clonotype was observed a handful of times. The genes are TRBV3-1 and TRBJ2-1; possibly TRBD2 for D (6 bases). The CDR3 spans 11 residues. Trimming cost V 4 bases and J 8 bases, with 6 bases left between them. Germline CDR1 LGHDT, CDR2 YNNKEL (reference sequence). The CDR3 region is CASSRDYEQFF. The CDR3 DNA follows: TGTGCCAGCAGCCGGGACTATGAGCAGTTCTTC.

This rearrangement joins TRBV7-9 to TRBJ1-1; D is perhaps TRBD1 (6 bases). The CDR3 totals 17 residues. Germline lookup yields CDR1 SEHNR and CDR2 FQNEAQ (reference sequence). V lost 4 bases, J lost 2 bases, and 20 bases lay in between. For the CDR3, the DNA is TGTGCCAGCAGCTCACCCTACGTCCGGACAGTTAACACTGAAGCTTTCTTT. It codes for CASSSPYVRTVNTEAFF.

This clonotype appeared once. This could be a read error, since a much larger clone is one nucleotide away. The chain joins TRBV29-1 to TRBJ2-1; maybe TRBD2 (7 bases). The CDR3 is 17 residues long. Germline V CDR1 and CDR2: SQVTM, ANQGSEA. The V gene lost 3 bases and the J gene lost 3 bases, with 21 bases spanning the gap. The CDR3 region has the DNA TGCAGCGTTGATGATCCCACGGCGGGGGCCTGCTACAATGAGCAGTTCTTC. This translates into CSVDDPTAGACYNEQFF.

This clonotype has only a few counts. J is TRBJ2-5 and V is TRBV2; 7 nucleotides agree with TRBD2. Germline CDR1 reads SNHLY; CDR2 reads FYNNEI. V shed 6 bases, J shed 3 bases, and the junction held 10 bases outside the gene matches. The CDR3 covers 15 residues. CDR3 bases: TGTGCCAGCAGGGCTCAGACTAGCCCTAAAGAGACCCAGTACTTC. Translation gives CASRAQTSPKETQYF.

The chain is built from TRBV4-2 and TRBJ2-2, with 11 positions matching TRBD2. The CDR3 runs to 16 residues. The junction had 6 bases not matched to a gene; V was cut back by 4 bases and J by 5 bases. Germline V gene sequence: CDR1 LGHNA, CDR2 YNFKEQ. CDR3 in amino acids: CASSPRASGGTGELFF. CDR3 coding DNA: TGTGCCAGCAGCCCTCGGGCTAGCGGGGGGACCGGGGAGCTGTTTTTT.

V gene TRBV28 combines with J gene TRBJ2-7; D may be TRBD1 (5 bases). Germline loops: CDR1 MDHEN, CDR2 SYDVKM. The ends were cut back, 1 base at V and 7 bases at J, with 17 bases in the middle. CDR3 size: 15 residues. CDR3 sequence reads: CASSLLSRVGNEQYF. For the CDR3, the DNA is TGTGCCAGCAGTTTATTATCCAGGGTGGGCAATGAGCAGTACTTC.

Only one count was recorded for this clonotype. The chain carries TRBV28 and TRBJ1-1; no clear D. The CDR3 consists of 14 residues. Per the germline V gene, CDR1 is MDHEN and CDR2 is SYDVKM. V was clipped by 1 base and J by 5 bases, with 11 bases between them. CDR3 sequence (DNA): TGTGCCAGCAGTTTATTCCGGTGGGGAACTGAAGCTTTCTTT. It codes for CASSLFRWGTEAFF.

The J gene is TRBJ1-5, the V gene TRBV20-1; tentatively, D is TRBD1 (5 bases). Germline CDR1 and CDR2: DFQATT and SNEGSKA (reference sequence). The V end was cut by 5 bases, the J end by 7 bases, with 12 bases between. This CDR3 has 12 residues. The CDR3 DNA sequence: TGCAGTGCTCTTAGTCAGGGCCAGCCCCAGCATTTT. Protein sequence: CSALSQGQPQHF.

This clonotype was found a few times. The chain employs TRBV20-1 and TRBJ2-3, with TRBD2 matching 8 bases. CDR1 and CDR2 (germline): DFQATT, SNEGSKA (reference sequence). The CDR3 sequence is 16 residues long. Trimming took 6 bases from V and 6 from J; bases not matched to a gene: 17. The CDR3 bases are TGCAGTGCCCCGGGGGGGCCTTTTAGTTCACCGGATACGCAGTATTTT. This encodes CSAPGGPFSSPDTQYF.

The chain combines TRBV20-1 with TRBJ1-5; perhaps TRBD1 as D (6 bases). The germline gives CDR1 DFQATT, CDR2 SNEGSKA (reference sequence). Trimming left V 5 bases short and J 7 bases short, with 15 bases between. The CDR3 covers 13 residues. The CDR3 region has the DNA TGCAGTGCTCGACAGGCGCCTGGGCAGCCCCAGCATTTT. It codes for CSARQAPGQPQHF.

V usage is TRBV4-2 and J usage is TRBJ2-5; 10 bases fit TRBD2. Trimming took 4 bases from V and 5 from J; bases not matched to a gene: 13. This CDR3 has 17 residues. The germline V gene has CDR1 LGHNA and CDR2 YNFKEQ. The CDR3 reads CASSRQIRTSGWETQYF. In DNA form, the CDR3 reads TGTGCCAGCAGCCGACAAATTCGGACTAGCGGATGGGAGACCCAGTACTTC.

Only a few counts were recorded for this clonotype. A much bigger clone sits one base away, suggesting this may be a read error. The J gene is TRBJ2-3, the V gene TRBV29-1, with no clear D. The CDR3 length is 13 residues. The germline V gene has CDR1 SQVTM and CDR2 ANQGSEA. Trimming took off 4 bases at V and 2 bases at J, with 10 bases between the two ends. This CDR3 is CSVAADFTDTQYF. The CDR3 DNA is TGCAGCGTTGCGGCAGACTTCACAGATACGCAGTATTTT.

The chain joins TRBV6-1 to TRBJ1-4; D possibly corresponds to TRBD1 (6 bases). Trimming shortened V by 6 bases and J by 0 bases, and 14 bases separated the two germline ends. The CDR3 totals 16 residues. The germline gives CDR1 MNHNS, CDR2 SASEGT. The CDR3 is CASSPRDNATNEKLFF. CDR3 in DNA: TGTGCCAGCAGCCCCCGGGACAACGCAACTAATGAAAAACTGTTTTTT.

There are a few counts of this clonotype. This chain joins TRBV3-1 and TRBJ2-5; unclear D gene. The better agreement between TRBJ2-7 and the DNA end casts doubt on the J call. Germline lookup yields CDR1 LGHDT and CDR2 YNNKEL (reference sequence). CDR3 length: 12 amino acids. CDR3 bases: TGTGCCAGCAGCCAGCTTATGAACGAGCAGTACTTC. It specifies CASSQLMNEQYF.

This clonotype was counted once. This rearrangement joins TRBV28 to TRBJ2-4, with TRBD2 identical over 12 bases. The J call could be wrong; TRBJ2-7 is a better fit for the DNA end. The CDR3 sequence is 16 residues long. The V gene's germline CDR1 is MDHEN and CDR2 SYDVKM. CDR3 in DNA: TGTGCCAGCAGTCCCTGGACTAGCGGGATTATCTACGAGCAGTACTTC. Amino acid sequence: CASSPWTSGIIYEQYF.

The CDR3 nucleotides read TGTGCCAGCAGGGAAGCGGGACTAGCGAGTAATGAGCAGTTCTTC. It is translated as CASREAGLASNEQFF. The chain employs TRBV7-2 and TRBJ2-1; 10 positions agree with TRBD2. V shed 6 bases, J shed 7 bases, and the junction held 9 bases outside the gene matches. The CDR3 totals 15 residues. Germline values: CDR1 SGHTA, CDR2 FQGNSA.

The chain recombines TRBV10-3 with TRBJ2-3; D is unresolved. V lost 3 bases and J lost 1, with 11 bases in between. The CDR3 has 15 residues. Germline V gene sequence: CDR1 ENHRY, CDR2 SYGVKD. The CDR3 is CAISEPPPRTDTQYF. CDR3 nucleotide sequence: TGTGCCATCAGTGAACCCCCCCCCCGCACAGATACGCAGTATTTT.

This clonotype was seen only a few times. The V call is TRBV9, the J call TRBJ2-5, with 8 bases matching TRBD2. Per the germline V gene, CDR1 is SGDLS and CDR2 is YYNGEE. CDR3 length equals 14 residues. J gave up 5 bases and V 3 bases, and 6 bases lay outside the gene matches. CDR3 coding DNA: TGTGCCAGCAGCGACCTTAGCGGGGTCGAGACCCAGTACTTC. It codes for CASSDLSGVETQYF. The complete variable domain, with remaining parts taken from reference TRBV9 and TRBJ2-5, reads DSGVTQTPKHLITATGQRVTLRCSPRSGDLSVYWYQQSLDQGLQFLIQYYNGEERAKGNILERFSAQQFPDLHSELNLSSLELGDSALYFCASSDLSGVETQYFGPGTRLLVL.

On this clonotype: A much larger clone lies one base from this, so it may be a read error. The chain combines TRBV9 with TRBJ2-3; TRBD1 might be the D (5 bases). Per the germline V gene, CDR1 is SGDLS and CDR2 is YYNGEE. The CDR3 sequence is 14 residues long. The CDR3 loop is CASSVRQSTDTQFF. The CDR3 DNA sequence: TGTGCCAGCAGCGTCCGACAGAGCACAGATACGCAGTTTTTT.

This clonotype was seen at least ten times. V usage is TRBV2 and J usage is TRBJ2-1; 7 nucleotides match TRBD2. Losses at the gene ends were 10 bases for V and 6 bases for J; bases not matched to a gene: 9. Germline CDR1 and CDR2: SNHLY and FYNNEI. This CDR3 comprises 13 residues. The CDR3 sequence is CATPGTIVNEQFF. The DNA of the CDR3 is TGTGCCACGCCCGGGACTATAGTCAATGAGCAGTTCTTC.

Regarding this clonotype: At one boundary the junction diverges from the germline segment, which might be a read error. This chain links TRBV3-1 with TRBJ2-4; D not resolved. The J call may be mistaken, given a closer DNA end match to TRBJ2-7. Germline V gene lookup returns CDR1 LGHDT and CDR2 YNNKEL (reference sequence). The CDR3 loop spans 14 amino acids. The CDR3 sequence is CARSQGASYYEQYF. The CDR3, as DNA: TGTGCCAGGAGCCAAGGAGCTTCCTACTACGAGCAGTACTTC.

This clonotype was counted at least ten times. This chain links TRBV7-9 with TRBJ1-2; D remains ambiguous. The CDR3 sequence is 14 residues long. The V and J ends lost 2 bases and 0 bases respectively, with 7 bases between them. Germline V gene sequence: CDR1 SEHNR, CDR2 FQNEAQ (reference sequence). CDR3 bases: TGTGCCAGCAGCTTACCAGTGACTAACTATGGCTACACCTTC. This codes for CASSLPVTNYGYTF.

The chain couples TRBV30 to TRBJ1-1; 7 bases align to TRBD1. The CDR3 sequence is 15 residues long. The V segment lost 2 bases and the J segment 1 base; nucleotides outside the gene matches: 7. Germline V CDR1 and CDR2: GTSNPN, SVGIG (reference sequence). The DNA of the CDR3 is TGTGCCTGGAGTCAAACAGGGGAGGGGAACACTGAAGCTTTCTTT. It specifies CAWSQTGEGNTEAFF.

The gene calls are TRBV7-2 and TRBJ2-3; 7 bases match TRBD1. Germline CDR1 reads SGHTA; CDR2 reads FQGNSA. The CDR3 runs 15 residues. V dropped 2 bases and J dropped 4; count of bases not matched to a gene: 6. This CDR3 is CASSLLGTVSDTQYF. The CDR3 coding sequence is TGTGCCAGCAGCTTACTTGGGACAGTATCAGATACGCAGTATTTT.

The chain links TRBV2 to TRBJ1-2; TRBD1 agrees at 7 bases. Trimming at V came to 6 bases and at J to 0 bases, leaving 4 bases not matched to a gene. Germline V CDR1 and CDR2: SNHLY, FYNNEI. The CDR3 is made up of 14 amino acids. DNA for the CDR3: TGTGCCAGCAGGAAAGGGGGCTCTAACTATGGCTACACCTTC. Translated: CASRKGGSNYGYTF.